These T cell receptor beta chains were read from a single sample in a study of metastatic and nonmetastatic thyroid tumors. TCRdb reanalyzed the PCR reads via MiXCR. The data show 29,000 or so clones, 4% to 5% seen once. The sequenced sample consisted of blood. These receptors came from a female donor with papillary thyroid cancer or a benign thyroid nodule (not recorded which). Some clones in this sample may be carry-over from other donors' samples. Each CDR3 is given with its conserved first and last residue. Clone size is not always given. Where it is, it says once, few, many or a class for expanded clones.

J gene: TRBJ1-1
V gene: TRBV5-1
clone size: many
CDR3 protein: CASSWAGTENTEAFF

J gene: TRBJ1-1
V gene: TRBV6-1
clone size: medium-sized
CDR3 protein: CASIPGTANTEAFF

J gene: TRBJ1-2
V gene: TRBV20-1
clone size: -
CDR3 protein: CSARGLAVSYGYTF

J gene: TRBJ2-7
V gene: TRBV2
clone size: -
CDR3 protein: CASSDCRVAPWGQYF

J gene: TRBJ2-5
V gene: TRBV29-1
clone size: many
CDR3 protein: CSVEDRGSEETQYF

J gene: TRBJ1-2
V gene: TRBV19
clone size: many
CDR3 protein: CASSHRQAPSYGYTF

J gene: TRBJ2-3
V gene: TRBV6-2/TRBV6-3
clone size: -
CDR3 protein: CASTASGISADTQYF

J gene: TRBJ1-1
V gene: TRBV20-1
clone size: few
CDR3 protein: CSADIGGIVEAFF

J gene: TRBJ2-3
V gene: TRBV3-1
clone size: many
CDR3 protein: CASSPGGTDTQYF

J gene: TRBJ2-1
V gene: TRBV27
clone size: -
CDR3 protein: CASSGGLRGEQFF

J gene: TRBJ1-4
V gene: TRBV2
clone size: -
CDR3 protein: CASMRQDVTNEKLFF

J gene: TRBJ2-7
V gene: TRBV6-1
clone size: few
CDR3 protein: CASSEGGGGSYEQYF

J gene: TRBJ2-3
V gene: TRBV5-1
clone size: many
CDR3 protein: CASSFGTSLDTQYF

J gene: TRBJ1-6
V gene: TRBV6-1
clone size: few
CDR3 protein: CASSIGSGQGANSPLHF

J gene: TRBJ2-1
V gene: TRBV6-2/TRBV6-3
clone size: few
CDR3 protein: CATPPGRDVDEQFF

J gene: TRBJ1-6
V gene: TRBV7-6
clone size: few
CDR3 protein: CASSLGGPGDSPLHF

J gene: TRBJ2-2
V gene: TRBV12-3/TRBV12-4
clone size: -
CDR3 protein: CASRVSGGSFGELFF

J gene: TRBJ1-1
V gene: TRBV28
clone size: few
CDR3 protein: CASSLSLNTEAFF

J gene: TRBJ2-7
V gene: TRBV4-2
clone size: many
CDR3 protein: CASSLGTSGGVGEQYF

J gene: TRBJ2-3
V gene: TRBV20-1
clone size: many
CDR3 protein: CSASGYTDTQYF

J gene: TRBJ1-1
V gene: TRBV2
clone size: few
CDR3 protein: CASSEDGAETEAFF

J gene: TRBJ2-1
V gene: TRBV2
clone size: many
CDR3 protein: CASSERTGDYNEQFF

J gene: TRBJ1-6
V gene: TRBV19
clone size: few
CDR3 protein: CASTHGHLNSPLHF

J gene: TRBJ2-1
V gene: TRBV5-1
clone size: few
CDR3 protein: CASRLGSGLQYNEQFF

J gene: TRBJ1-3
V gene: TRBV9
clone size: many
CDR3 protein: CASSVALGAGNTIYF

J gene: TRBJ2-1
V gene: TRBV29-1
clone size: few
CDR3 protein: CSAEDSGRALNEQFF

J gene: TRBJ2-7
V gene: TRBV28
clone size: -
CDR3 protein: CASSFQYEQYF

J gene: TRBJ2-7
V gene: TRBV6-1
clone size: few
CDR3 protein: CASTESSREDEEQYF

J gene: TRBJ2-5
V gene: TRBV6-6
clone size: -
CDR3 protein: CASSYSTGGAETQYF

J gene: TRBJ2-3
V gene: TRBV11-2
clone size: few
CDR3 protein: CASSQLGGRQGDTQYF

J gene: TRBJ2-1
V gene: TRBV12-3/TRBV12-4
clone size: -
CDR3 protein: CASSHSGNNEQFF

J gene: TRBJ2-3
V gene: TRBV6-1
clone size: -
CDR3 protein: CASSGYQGSHGGVDTQYF

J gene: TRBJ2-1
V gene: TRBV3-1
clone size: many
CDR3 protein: CASSPLHSAVNEQFF

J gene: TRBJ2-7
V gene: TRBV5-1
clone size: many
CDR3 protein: CASSLETGFHEQYF

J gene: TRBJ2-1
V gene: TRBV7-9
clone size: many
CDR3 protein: CASSLWEGGEQFF

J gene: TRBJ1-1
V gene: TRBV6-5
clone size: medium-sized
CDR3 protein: CASSYSLRRMNTEAFF

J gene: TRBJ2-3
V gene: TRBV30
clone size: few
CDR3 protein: CACLGLVGDTQYF

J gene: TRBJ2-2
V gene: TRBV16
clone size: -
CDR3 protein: CASSLIWPNTGELFF

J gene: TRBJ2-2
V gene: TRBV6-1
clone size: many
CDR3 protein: CASSGRRGGELFF

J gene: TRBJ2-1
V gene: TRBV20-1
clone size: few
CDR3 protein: CSGADRAAYNEQFF

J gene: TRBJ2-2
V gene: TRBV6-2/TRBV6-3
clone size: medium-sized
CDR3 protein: CASSYRTGGDTGELFF

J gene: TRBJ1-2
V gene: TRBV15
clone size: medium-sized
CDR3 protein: CATSDGVNYGYTF